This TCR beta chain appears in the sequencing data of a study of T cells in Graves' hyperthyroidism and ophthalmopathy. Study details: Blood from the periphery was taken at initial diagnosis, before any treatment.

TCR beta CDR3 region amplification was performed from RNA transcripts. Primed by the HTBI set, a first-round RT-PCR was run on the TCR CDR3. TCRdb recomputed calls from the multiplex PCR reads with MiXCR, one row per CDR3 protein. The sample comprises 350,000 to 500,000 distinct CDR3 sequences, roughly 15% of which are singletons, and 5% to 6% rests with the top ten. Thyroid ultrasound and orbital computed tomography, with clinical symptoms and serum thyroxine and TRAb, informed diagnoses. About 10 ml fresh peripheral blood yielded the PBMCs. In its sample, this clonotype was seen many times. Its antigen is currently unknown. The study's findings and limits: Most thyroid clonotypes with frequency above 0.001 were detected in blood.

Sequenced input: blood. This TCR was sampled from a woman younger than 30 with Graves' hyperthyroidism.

CDR3 coding DNA: TGCAGTGCTACCTGGACTAGCGGGAGGGAAGAGACCCAGTACTTC. As protein: CSATWTSGREETQYF. The J gene is TRBJ2-5, the V gene TRBV20-1; the match to TRBD2 covers 15 bases. Germline assignment: CDR1 DFQATT and CDR2 SNEGSKA (reference sequence). V was pared by 4 bases and J by 3 bases, with 3 bases of the junction left unmatched. There are 15 residues in the CDR3.